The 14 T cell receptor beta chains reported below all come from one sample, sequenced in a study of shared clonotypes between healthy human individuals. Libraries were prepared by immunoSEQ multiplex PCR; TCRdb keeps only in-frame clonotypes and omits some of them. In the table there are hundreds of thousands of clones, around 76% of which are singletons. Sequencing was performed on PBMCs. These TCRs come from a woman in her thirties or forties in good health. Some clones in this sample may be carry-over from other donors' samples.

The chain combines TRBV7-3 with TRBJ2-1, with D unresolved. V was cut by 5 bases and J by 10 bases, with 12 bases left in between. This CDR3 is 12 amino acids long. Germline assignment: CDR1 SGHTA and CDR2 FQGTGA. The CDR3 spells CASSPTPGEQFF. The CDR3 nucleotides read TGTGCCAGCAGCCCCACCCCGGGCGAGCAGTTCTTC.

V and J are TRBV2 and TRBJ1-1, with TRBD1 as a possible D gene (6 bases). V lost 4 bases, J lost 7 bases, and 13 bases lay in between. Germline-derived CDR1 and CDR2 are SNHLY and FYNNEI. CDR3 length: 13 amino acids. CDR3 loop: CASSGDITLEAFF. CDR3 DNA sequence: TGTGCCAGCAGTGGGGACATCACGCTTGAAGCTTTCTTT.

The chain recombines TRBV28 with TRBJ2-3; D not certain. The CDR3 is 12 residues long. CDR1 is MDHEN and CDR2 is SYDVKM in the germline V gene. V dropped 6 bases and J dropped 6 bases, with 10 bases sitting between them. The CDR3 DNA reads TGTGCCAGCAGCCCGCCCGGTGATACGCAGTATTTT. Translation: CASSPPGDTQYF.

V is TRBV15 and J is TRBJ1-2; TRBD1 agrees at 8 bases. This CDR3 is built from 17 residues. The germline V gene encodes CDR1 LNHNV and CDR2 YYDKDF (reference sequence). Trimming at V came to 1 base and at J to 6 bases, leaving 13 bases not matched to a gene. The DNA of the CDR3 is TGTGCCACCAGCAGAGCGCCGGACAGGGTAGACTATCATGGCTACACCTTC. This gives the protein CATSRAPDRVDYHGYTF. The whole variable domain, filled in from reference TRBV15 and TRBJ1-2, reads DAMVIQNPRYQVTQFGKPVTLSCSQTLNHNVMYWYQQKSSQAPKLLFHYYDKDFNNEADTPDNFQSRRPNTSFCFLDIRSPGLGDTAMYLCATSRAPDRVDYHGYTFGSGTRLTVV.

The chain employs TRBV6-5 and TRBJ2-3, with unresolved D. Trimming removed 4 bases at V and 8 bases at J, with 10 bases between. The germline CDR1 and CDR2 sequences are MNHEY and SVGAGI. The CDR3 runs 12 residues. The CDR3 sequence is CASSSTLGTQYF. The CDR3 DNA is TGTGCCAGCAGTTCGACATTGGGTACGCAGTATTTT.

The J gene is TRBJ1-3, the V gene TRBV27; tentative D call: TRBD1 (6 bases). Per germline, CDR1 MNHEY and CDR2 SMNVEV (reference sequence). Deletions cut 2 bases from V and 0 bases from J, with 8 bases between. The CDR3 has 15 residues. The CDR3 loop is CASSLGGFSGNTIYF. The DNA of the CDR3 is TGTGCCAGCAGTTTAGGGGGCTTCTCTGGAAACACCATATATTTT.

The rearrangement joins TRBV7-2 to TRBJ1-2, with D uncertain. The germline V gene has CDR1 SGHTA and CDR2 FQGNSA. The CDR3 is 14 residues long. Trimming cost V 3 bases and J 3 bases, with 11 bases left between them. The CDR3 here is CASSLFKLDYGYTF. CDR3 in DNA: TGTGCCAGCAGCTTGTTCAAACTCGACTATGGCTACACCTTC.

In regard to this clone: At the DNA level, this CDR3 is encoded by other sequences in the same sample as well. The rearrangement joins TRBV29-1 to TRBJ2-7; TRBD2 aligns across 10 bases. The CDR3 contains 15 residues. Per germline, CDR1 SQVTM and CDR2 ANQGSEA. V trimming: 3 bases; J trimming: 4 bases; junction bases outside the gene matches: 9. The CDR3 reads CSVDDMASGSYEQYF. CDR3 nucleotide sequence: TGCAGCGTTGACGATATGGCTAGCGGGAGTTACGAGCAGTACTTC.

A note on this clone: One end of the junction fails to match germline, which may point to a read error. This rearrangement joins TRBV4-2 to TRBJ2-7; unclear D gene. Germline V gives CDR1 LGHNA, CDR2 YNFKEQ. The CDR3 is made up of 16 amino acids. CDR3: CASSQDRATLSYEQYF. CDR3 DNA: TGTGCTAGCAGCCAAGACCGCGCGACACTTTCCTACGAGCAGTACTTC.

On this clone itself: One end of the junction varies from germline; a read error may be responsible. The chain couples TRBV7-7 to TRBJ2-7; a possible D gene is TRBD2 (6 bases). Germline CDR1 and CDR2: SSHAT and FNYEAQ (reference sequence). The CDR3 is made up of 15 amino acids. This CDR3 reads CASSLGTGASYEQYF. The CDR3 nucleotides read TGTGCTAGCAGCTTAGGGACGGGAGCCTCCTACGAGCAGTACTTC.

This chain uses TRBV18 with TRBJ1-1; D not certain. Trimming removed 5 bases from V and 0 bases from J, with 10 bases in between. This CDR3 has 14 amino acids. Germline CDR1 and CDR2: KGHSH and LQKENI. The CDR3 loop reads CASSKGPMNTEAFF. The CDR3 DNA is TGTGCCAGCTCAAAAGGGCCTATGAACACTGAAGCTTTCTTT. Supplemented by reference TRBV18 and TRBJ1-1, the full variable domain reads NAGVMQNPRHLVRRRGQEARLRCSPMKGHSHVYWYRQLPEEGLKFMVYLQKENIIDESGMPKERFSAEFPKEGPSILRIQQVVRGDSAAYFCASSKGPMNTEAFFGQGTRLTVV.

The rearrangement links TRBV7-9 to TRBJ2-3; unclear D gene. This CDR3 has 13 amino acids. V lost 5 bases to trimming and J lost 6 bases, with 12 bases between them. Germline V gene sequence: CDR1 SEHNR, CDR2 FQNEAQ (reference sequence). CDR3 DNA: TGTGCCAGCAGCCACCCCAATGAGGATACGCAGTATTTT. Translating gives CASSHPNEDTQYF.

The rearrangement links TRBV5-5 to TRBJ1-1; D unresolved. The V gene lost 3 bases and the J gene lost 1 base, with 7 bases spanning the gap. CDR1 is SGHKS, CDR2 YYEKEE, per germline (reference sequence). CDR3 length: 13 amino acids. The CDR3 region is CASSSNTNTEAFF. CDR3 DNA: TGTGCCAGCAGCTCGAACACGAACACTGAAGCTTTCTTT.

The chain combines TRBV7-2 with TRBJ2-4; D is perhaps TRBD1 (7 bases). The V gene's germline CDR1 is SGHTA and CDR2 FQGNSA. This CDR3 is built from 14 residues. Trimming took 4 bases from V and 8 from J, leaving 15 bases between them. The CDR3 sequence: CASSSRGDGDIQYF. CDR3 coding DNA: TGTGCCAGCAGCTCCAGGGGGGACGGGGACATTCAGTACTTC.